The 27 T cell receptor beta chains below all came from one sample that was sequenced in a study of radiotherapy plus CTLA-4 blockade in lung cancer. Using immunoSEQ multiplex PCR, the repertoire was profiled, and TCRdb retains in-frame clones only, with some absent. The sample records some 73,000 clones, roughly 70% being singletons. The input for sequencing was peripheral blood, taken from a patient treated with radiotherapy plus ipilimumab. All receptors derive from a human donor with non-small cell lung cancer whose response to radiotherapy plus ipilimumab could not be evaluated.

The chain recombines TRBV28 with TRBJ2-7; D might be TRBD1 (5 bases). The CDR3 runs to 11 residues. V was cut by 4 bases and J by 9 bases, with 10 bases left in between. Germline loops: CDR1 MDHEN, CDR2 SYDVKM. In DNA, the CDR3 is TGTGCCAGCAGTTCGCGCAGGGCGCAGTACTTC. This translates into CASSSRRAQYF.

CDR3 loop: CASSFSGGRSSYEQYF. The CDR3 DNA reads as TGTGCCAGCAGTTTCTCGGGGGGCAGGAGCTCCTACGAGCAGTACTTC. This sequence joins TRBV28 and TRBJ2-7, with D perhaps matching TRBD2 (7 bases). CDR1 is MDHEN and CDR2 is SYDVKM in the germline V gene. With 3 bases removed from V and 0 bases from J, the gap between germline ends came to 15 bases. The CDR3 runs 16 residues.

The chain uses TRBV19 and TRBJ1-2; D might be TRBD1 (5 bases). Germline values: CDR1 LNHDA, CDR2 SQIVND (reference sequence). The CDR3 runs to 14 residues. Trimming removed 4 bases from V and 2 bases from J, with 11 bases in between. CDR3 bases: TGTGCCAGTAGTACTGACAGTCGCAACTATGGCTACACCTTC. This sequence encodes CASSTDSRNYGYTF.

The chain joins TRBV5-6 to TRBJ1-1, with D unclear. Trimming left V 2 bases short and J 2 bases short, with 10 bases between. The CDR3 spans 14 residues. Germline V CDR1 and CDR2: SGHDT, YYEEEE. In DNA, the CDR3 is TGTGCCAGCAGCTTTGGTATCGGTAACACTGAAGCTTTCTTT. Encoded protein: CASSFGIGNTEAFF.

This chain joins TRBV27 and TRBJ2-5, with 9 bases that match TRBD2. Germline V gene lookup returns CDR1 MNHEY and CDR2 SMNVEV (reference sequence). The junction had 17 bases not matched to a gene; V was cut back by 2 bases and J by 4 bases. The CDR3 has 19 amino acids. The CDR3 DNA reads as TGTGCCAGCAGTTTAAATCTTGGAATTAGCGGGAGACTACGAGAGACCCAGTACTTC. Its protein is CASSLNLGISGRLRETQYF.

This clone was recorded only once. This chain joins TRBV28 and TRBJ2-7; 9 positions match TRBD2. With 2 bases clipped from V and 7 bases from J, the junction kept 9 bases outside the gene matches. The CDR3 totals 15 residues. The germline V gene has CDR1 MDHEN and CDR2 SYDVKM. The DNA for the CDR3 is TGTGCCAGCAGTTTAATAGCGGGGGCCGGTAGGGAGCAGTACTTC. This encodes CASSLIAGAGREQYF. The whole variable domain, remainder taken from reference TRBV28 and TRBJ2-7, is DVKVTQSSRYLVKRTGEKVFLECVQDMDHENMFWYRQDPGLGLRLIYFSYDVKMKEKGDIPEGYSVSREKKERFSLILESASTNQTSMYLCASSLIAGAGREQYFGPGTRLTVT.

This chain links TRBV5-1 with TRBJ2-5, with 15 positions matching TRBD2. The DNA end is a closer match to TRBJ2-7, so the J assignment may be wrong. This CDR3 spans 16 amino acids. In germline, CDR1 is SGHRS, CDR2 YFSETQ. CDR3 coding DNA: TGCGCCAGCAGCTCCGGGACTAGCGGGGGGACCTACGAGCAGTACTTC. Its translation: CASSSGTSGGTYEQYF.

The CDR3 here is CASSLESRESYEQYF. The CDR3 DNA reads TGTGCCAGCAGCTTAGAATCGCGGGAATCCTACGAGCAGTACTTC. The V gene is TRBV7-2, the J gene TRBJ2-7; TRBD2 might be the D (6 bases). This CDR3 has 15 residues. The V and J ends lost 1 base and 1 base respectively, with 11 bases between them. Germline CDR1 is SGHTA and CDR2 is FQGNSA.

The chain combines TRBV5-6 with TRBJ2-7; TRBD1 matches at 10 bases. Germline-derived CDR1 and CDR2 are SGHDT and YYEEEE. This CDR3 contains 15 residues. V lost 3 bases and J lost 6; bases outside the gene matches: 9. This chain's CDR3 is CASSSYRDRGGEQYF. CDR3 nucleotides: TGTGCCAGCAGCTCTTACCGGGACAGGGGTGGCGAGCAGTACTTC.

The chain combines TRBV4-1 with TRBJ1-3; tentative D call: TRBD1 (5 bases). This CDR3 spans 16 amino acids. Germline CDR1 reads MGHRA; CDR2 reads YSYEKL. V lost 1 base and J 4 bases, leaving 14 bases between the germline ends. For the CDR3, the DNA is TGCGCCAGCAGCCAAGTTGGTAGGGGCGTCGGAAACACCATATATTTT. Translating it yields CASSQVGRGVGNTIYF.

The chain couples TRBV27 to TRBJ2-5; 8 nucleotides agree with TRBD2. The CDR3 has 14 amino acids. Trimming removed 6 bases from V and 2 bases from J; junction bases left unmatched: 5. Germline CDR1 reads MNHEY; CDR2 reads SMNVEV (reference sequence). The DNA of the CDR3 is TGTGCCAGCAGACGTAGCGGGGCTCAAGAGACCCAGTACTTC. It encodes CASRRSGAQETQYF.

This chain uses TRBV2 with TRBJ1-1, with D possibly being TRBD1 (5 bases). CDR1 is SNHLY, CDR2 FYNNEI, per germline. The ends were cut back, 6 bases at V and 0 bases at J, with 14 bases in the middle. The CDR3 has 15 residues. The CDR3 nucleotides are TGTGCCAGCAGCGTCGGACAAATCATGAACACTGAAGCTTTCTTT. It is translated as CASSVGQIMNTEAFF.

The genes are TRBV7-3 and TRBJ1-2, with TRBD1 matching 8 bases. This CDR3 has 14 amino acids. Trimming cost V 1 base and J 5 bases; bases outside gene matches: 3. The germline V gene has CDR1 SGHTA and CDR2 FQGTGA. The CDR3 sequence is CASSLSTGGYGYTF. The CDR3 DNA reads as TGTGCCAGCAGCTTAAGTACAGGGGGGTATGGCTACACCTTC.

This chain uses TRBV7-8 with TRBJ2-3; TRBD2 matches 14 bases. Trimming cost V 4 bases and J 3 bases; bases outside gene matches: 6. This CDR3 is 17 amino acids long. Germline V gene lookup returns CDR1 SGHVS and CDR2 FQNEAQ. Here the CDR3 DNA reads TGTGCCAGCAGCTCCGGGACTAGCGGGAGAGTTACAGATACGCAGTATTTT. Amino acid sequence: CASSSGTSGRVTDTQYF.

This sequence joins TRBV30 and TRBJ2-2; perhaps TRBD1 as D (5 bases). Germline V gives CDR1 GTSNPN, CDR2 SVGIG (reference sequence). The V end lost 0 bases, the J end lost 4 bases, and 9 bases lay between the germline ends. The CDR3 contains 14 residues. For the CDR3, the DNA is TGTGCCTGGAGTGTGCAGGGTGGCACCGGGGAGCTGTTTTTT. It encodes CAWSVQGGTGELFF.

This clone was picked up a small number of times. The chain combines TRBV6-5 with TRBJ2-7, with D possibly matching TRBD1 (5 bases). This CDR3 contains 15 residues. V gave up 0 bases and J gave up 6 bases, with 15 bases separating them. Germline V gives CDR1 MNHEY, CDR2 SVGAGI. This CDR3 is CASSYSDAGLREQYF. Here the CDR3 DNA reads TGTGCCAGCAGTTACTCCGACGCAGGGCTCCGCGAGCAGTACTTC.

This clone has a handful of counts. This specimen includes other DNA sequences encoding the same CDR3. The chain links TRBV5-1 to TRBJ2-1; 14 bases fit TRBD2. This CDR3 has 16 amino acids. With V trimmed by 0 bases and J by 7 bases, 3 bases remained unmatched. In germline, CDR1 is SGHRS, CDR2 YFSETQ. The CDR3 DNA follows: TGCGCCAGCAGCTTGGATGGGACTAGCGGGAGTAATGAGCAGTTCTTC. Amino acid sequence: CASSLDGTSGSNEQFF. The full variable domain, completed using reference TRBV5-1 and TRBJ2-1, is KAGVTQTPRYLIKTRGQQVTLSCSPISGHRSVSWYQQTPGQGLQFLFEYFSETQRNKGNFPGRFSGRQFSNSRSEMNVSTLELGDSALYLCASSLDGTSGSNEQFFGPGTRLTVL.

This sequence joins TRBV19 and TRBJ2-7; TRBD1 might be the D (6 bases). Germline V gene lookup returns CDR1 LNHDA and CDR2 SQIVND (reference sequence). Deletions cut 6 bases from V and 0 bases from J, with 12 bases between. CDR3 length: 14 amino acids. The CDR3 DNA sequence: TGTGCCAGTAGCGACCCAGGGGCCTCCTACGAGCAGTACTTC. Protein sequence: CASSDPGASYEQYF.

The DNA for the CDR3 is TGTGCCAGCAGTTTAATCAGGCTAGCGGGGGCAAACACCGGGGAGCTGTTTTTT. Protein product: CASSLIRLAGANTGELFF. The chain joins TRBV28 to TRBJ2-2, with 10 bases identical to TRBD2. The V segment lost 2 bases and the J segment 2 bases; nucleotides outside the gene matches: 8. Germline V gene sequence: CDR1 MDHEN, CDR2 SYDVKM. This CDR3 comprises 18 residues.

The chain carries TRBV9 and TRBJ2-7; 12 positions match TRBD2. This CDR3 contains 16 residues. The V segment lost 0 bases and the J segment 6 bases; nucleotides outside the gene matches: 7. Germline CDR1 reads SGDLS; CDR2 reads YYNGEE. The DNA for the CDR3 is TGTGCCAGCAGCGTAGCTACTGGACTAGCGGGACGCGAGCAGTACTTC. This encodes CASSVATGLAGREQYF.

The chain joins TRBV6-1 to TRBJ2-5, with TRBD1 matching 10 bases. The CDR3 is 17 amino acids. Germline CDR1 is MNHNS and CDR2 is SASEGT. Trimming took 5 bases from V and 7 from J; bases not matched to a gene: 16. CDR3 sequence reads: CASSQGLTGGGGWTQYF. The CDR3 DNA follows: TGTGCCAGCAGTCAAGGCCTGACAGGGGGCGGTGGATGGACCCAGTACTTC.

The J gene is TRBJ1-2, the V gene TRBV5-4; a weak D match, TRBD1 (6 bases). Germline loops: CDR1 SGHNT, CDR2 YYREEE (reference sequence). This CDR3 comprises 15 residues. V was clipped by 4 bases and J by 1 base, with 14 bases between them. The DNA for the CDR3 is TGTGCCAGCAGCCCACGGACAGCTTTTAACTATGGCTACACCTTC. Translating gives CASSPRTAFNYGYTF.

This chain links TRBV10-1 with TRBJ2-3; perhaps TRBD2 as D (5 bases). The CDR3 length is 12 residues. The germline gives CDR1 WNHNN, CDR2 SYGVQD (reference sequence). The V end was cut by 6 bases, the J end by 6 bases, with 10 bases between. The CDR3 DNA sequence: TGCGCCAGCAGCCGGGGAATGGATACGCAGTATTTT. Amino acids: CASSRGMDTQYF.

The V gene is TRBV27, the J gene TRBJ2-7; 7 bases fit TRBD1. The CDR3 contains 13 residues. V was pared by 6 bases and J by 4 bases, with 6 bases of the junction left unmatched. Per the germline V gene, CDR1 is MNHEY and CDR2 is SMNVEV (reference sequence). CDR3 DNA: TGTGCCAGCAGGGGAACAGGGGTATACGAGCAGTACTTC. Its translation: CASRGTGVYEQYF.

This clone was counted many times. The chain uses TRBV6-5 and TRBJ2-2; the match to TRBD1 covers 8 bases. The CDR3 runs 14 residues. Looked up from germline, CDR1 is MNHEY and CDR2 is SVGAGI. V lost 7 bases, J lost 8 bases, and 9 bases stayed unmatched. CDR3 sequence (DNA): TGTGCCAGCAACGGCAGGGGGCCTTCTGGGGAGCTGTTTTTT. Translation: CASNGRGPSGELFF.

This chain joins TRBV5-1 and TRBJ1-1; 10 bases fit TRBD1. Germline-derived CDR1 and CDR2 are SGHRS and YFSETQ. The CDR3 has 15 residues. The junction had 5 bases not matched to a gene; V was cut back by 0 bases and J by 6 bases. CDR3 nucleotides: TGCGCCAGCAGCTTGGAGGGACAGGGGAGGGCTGAAGCTTTCTTT. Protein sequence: CASSLEGQGRAEAFF. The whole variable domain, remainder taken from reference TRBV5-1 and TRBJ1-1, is KAGVTQTPRYLIKTRGQQVTLSCSPISGHRSVSWYQQTPGQGLQFLFEYFSETQRNKGNFPGRFSGRQFSNSRSEMNVSTLELGDSALYLCASSLEGQGRAEAFFGQGTRLTVV.

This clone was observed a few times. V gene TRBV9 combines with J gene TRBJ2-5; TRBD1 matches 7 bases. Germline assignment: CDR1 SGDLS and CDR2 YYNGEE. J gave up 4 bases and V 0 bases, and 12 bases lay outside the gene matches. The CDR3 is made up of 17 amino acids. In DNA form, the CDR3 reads TGTGCCAGCAGCGTAGAGGGTCGTATAGGGGGCGGAGAGACCCAGTACTTC. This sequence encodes CASSVEGRIGGGETQYF. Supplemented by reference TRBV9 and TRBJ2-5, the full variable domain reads DSGVTQTPKHLITATGQRVTLRCSPRSGDLSVYWYQQSLDQGLQFLIQYYNGEERAKGNILERFSAQQFPDLHSELNLSSLELGDSALYFCASSVEGRIGGGETQYFGPGTRLLVL.